One sample yielded the 10 T cell receptor beta chains listed below, sequenced in a study of T cell responses to AZD1222 COVID-19 vaccine (dated by TCRdb to the early 2020s). The sample's time point, from its label and the paper: baseline before first vaccination. What this sample's treatment or condition label stands for: meningococcal conjugate vaccine given as trial control. Libraries came from the immunoSEQ multiplex PCR assay. TCRdb re-hosts the immuneACCESS table, in-frame sequences only. Its copies lack some clones; in the studies checked, an unresolved V gene accounts for under half of them, and the cause for the rest is not known. This sample has approximately 100,000 clones in its table, and over 85% of those were observed once. The biggest ten clones account for approximately 2.8% of the sample. The sample consisted of peripheral blood, taken on day 0 of MenACWY control vaccination. The receptors stem from an adult in good health.

The V and J genes are TRBV4-2 and TRBJ1-2; 7 bases are shared with TRBD1. V trimming: 5 bases; J trimming: 6 bases; junction bases outside the gene matches: 6. Germline V lookup: CDR1 LGHNA, CDR2 YNFKEQ. The length of the CDR3 is 13 residues. CDR3 region: CASSYDRADGYTF. The CDR3 nucleotides read TGTGCCAGCAGCTATGACAGGGCAGATGGCTACACCTTC.

This clone was seen once. The V call is TRBV7-6, the J call TRBJ2-1; 10 bases map to TRBD2. Germline V gives CDR1 SGHVS, CDR2 FNYEAQ. With 1 base clipped from V and 8 bases from J, the junction kept 5 bases outside the gene matches. This CDR3 has 15 amino acids. CDR3 in amino acids: CASSLGAGGPDEQFF. The CDR3 DNA sequence: TGTGCCAGCAGCTTAGGAGCGGGGGGGCCTGATGAGCAGTTCTTC.

CDR3 DNA: TGTGCCAGCAATTACAGGGACAATGGCTACACCTTC. Translating gives CASNYRDNGYTF. The rearrangement joins TRBV25-1 to TRBJ1-2; possible D gene TRBD1, 6 bases. From germline, CDR1 is MGHDK and CDR2 SYGVNS. Between the trimmed V and J ends, which lost 7 bases and 6 bases, there was a span of 12 bases. The length of the CDR3 is 12 residues.

The rearrangement links TRBV4-2 to TRBJ2-6; D may be TRBD1 (7 bases). The V end lost 0 bases, the J end lost 0 bases, and 21 bases lay between the germline ends. This CDR3 is built from 21 residues. The germline V gene encodes CDR1 LGHNA and CDR2 YNFKEQ. CDR3 in amino acids: CASSQDGRPGTASSGANVLTF. The CDR3 DNA reads as TGTGCCAGCAGCCAAGATGGGAGGCCCGGGACAGCGAGCTCTGGGGCCAACGTCCTGACTTTC.

This chain links TRBV24-1 with TRBJ1-2; tentative D call: TRBD1 (6 bases). The V end lost 3 bases, the J end lost 6 bases, and 16 bases lay between the germline ends. Germline assignment: CDR1 KGHDR and CDR2 SFDVKD. The CDR3 is 15 amino acids. The CDR3 DNA reads TGTGCCACCAGTGATCATCCCAGGGGTTCGGATGGCTACACCTTC. Protein sequence: CATSDHPRGSDGYTF.

J is TRBJ1-4 and V is TRBV27; no clear D gene. CDR3 length: 15 residues. Per the germline V gene, CDR1 is MNHEY and CDR2 is SMNVEV (reference sequence). The V and J ends lost 5 bases and 0 bases respectively, with 10 bases between them. The CDR3 loop reads CASSPKSATNEKLFF. CDR3 coding DNA: TGTGCCAGCAGTCCAAAGAGTGCAACTAATGAAAAACTGTTTTTT.

The chain couples TRBV5-1 to TRBJ2-3; unclear D gene. The CDR3 totals 13 residues. V dropped 0 bases and J dropped 6 bases, with 8 bases sitting between them. CDR1 and CDR2 from the germline V gene are SGHRS and YFSETQ. The CDR3 nucleotides read TGCGCCAGCAGCTTGGCAATGGGGGATACGCAGTATTTT. Amino acids: CASSLAMGDTQYF.

This sequence joins TRBV5-5 and TRBJ1-2; 8 bases fit TRBD1. Per the germline V gene, CDR1 is SGHKS and CDR2 is YYEKEE (reference sequence). This CDR3 is 13 amino acids long. Unmatched junction bases numbered 8, after V lost 5 bases and J lost 8 bases. CDR3 amino acids: CASRGDRSGGYTF. The CDR3 DNA is TGTGCCAGCAGGGGGGACAGGTCTGGAGGCTACACCTTC. The whole variable domain, remainder taken from reference TRBV5-5 and TRBJ1-2, is DAGVTQSPTHLIKTRGQQVTLRCSPISGHKSVSWYQQVLGQGPQFIFQYYEKEERGRGNFPDRFSARQFPNYSSELNVNALLLGDSALYLCASRGDRSGGYTFGSGTRLTVV.

This sequence joins TRBV27 and TRBJ2-1; 13 bases align to TRBD2. Germline CDR1 is MNHEY and CDR2 is SMNVEV (reference sequence). The V and J ends lost 7 bases and 7 bases, in that order; junction bases with no gene match: 7. The CDR3 consists of 15 residues. CDR3 DNA sequence: TGTGCCAGCACCAAACTAGCGGGGGGGCAAAATGAGCAGTTCTTC. Its protein is CASTKLAGGQNEQFF.

This sequence joins TRBV6-5 and TRBJ1-2; D call uncertain. The germline CDR1 and CDR2 sequences are MNHEY and SVGAGI. Trimming pared 6 bases from V and 5 bases from J, leaving 16 bases between. CDR3 length equals 14 residues. The CDR3 sequence: CASSRAGEAYGYTF. The CDR3 nucleotides read TGTGCCAGCAGCCGGGCCGGGGAAGCGTATGGCTACACCTTC.